This T cell receptor beta chain was identified during a study of blood T cell repertoires in COVID-19. In the study overall: The samples span acute and convalescent COVID-19 from the United States, Italy and Spain. T cells, B-cell-depleted T cells, or PBMCs provided the cDNA or gDNA that served as material.

Per the study methods: Using reference gene primer amplification, nucleated cell counts were estimated. Sequenced by immunoSEQ multiplex PCR; TCRdb stores in-frame clones only, minus some. V and J calls and clone size are copied from that table; D and trimming were computed from the DNA. The sample contains approximately 100,000 clones, around 90% of which appear only once. The V segment lost 6 bases and the J segment 4 bases; nucleotides outside the gene matches: 10. The CDR3 spans 15 residues. Germline values: CDR1 MNHNY, CDR2 SVGAGI (reference sequence). This sequence originates from a middle-aged man in a cohort sampled during active COVID-19. Sequenced sample: peripheral blood. The chain has TRBV6-6 and TRBJ2-5; the match to TRBD2 covers 8 bases. The CDR3 loop is CASRPIPTSGETQYF. Here the CDR3 DNA reads TGTGCCAGCAGACCGATCCCTACTAGCGGAGAGACCCAGTACTTC.